This TCR beta chain was retrieved from a study of graft-versus-host responses after intestinal transplantation. Whole-study context: Recipients received multivisceral, liver-intestinal, or isolated intestinal transplants. Recipients were all induced with anti-thymocyte globulin, then given tacrolimus and steroids for roughly 3 years. Study-wide points: Recipient marrow showed GvH clones, some seen first in ileum or blood.

Each mixed lymphocyte reaction held approximately 200,000 CFSE-labeled responders and approximately 200,000 irradiated violet-dye-labeled stimulators. Proliferating CFSE-low CD3+CD4+ and CD3+CD8+ responders were sorted after the reaction. The junction had 12 bases not matched to a gene; V was cut back by 5 bases and J by 9 bases. Germline V lookup: CDR1 SEHNR, CDR2 FQNEAQ (reference sequence). This CDR3 region has 15 residues. Assay: immunoSEQ multiplex PCR; the TCRdb copy retains only in-frame clones and omits some. The sample lists 23,000 or so clones; 33% were seen once. This clonotype originated in a human patient who received an intestinal transplant. This chain joins TRBV7-9 and TRBJ2-1, with 8 nucleotides matching TRBD1. The input for sequencing was alloreactive CD8+ T cells from a mixed lymphocyte reaction culture, taken before intestinal transplant. The subset is: CFSE-low proliferating T cells sorted from approximately 6-day pre-transplant mixed lymphocyte reaction (GvH or HvG direction). CDR3 DNA: TGTGCCAGCAGCCACGCGGGGCCAGGGGGCATTGAGCAGTTCTTC. Amino acids: CASSHAGPGGIEQFF.